One sample yielded the 24 T cell receptor beta chains listed below, sequenced in a study of T cell changes during pregnancy in multiple sclerosis. Using immunoSEQ multiplex PCR, the repertoire was profiled, and TCRdb retains in-frame clones only, with some absent. The data show 75,000 to 80,000 clones, with about 93% seen just once and around 2.6% held by the top ten. This specimen consisted of peripheral blood, obtained after pregnancy. The receptors here all came from a female donor in good health, enrolled as a control in a pregnancy study.

CDR3 sequence: CASSLTLGQGPGEQYF. The CDR3 nucleotides are TGTGCCAGCAGCTTAACTTTGGGACAGGGGCCTGGCGAGCAGTACTTC. The chain carries TRBV7-3 and TRBJ2-7, with 10 nucleotides matching TRBD1. There are 16 residues in the CDR3. V trimming: 0 bases; J trimming: 6 bases; junction bases outside the gene matches: 8. Germline V gene data show CDR1 as SGHTA and CDR2 as FQGTGA.

V gene TRBV7-2 combines with J gene TRBJ2-5; TRBD2 aligns across 12 bases. CDR3 size: 15 residues. Looked up from germline, CDR1 is SGHTA and CDR2 is FQGNSA. V shed 3 bases and J 5 bases; nucleotides not matched to a gene: 4. The CDR3 DNA is TGTGCCAGCAGCTTCCTAGCGGGGGGGTGGGAGACCCAGTACTTC. It is translated as CASSFLAGGWETQYF.

The chain combines TRBV28 with TRBJ2-7, with 10 bases aligning to TRBD2. V was pared by 7 bases and J by 4 bases, with 1 base of the junction left unmatched. This CDR3 has 12 amino acids. CDR1 and CDR2 (germline): MDHEN, SYDVKM. In DNA form, the CDR3 reads TGTGCCAGCAAACTAGCGGGATACGAGCAGTACTTC. Translating gives CASKLAGYEQYF.

DNA for the CDR3: TGTGCCAGCAGCTTCAGTATTCCGGGACAGGGGTCCTACGAGCAGTACTTC. Protein sequence: CASSFSIPGQGSYEQYF. The chain links TRBV5-5 to TRBJ2-7; 10 nucleotides agree with TRBD1. The CDR3 extends over 17 amino acids. The ends lost 2 bases at V and 1 base at J; junction bases unmatched: 9. CDR1 SGHKS and CDR2 YYEKEE come from the germline V gene (reference sequence).

The chain has TRBV4-3 and TRBJ2-7; TRBD1 aligns across 10 bases. With 4 bases clipped from V and 5 bases from J, the junction kept 5 bases outside the gene matches. This CDR3 has 14 residues. The germline V gene encodes CDR1 LGHNA and CDR2 YSLEER. CDR3 in DNA: TGCGCCAGCAGCCGAAGACAGGGGGCTAACGAGCAGTACTTC. It encodes CASSRRQGANEQYF.

The rearrangement joins TRBV9 to TRBJ2-1; 7 nucleotides agree with TRBD2. Germline loops: CDR1 SGDLS, CDR2 YYNGEE. The ends lost 2 bases at V and 2 bases at J; junction bases unmatched: 4. This CDR3 region has 15 residues. The chain's CDR3 is CASSVASGPYNEQFF. The CDR3 coding sequence is TGTGCCAGCAGCGTCGCTAGCGGACCCTACAATGAGCAGTTCTTC.

This clone was seen only once. In DNA, the CDR3 is TGTGCCAGCAGTTTACCTCCGTTCTACGAGCAGTACTTC. Its translation: CASSLPPFYEQYF. J is TRBJ2-7 and V is TRBV28; D unclear. Germline CDR1 MDHEN, CDR2 SYDVKM. The V and J ends lost 2 bases and 3 bases respectively, with 8 bases between them. The CDR3 runs 13 residues.

V usage is TRBV4-3 and J usage is TRBJ1-1, with TRBD1 identical over 10 bases. Trimming removed 0 bases from V and 4 bases from J; junction bases left unmatched: 2. Germline values: CDR1 LGHNA, CDR2 YSLEER. This CDR3 is 15 amino acids long. The CDR3 DNA sequence: TGCGCCAGCAGCCAAGAAAGACAGGGGGCCACTGAAGCTTTCTTT. Its protein product is CASSQERQGATEAFF.

The chain carries TRBV10-1 and TRBJ1-1; weak D call: TRBD1 (6 bases). V lost 4 bases and J 1 base, leaving 7 bases between the germline ends. The CDR3 sequence is 13 residues long. Germline CDR1 WNHNN, CDR2 SYGVQD (reference sequence). The DNA of the CDR3 is TGCGCCAGCAGTGTAGGGGGGAACACTGAAGCTTTCTTT. Translated, it gives CASSVGGNTEAFF.

This clone was counted once. This sequence joins TRBV15 and TRBJ2-3, with D perhaps TRBD2 (5 bases). CDR1 LNHNV and CDR2 YYDKDF come from the germline V gene (reference sequence). The CDR3 spans 15 residues. V was trimmed by 0 bases and J by 3 bases, leaving 10 bases between them. As DNA, the CDR3 is TGTGCCACCAGCAGAGATCTTCGGGGAACAGATACGCAGTATTTT. Protein product: CATSRDLRGTDTQYF.

V is TRBV5-1 and J is TRBJ1-6, with 7 bases lining up with TRBD1. The V gene end was trimmed by 4 bases and the J gene end by 5 bases; junction bases not matched to a gene: 6. The CDR3 consists of 15 residues. The V gene's germline CDR1 is SGHRS and CDR2 YFSETQ. The CDR3 loop reads CASSPVGQNNSPLHF. CDR3 in DNA: TGCGCCAGCAGCCCCGTGGGACAGAATAATTCACCCCTCCACTTT.

The CDR3 nucleotides read TGCGCCAGCAGCTTGTTGCAGGGGGGGCAGTATTTT. Its translation is CASSLLQGGQYF. V is TRBV5-1 and J is TRBJ2-3, with a tentative D call TRBD1 (7 bases). The CDR3 extends over 12 amino acids. Germline V gene lookup returns CDR1 SGHRS and CDR2 YFSETQ. V dropped 1 base and J dropped 11 bases, with 11 bases sitting between them.

The chain links TRBV19 to TRBJ2-5; D unclear. Germline CDR1 LNHDA, CDR2 SQIVND (reference sequence). The V end was cut by 1 base, the J end by 2 bases, with 11 bases between. The CDR3 spans 15 residues. CDR3 in amino acids: CASSIGASGQETQYF. The CDR3 DNA reads as TGTGCCAGTAGTATAGGGGCCAGTGGGCAAGAGACCCAGTACTTC.

The V and J genes are TRBV30 and TRBJ1-5; 10 nucleotides match TRBD1. This CDR3 has 13 residues. V lost 4 bases to trimming and J lost 5 bases; unmatched junction nucleotides: 2. Germline V gives CDR1 GTSNPN, CDR2 SVGIG (reference sequence). DNA for the CDR3: TGTGCCTGGACTGGGACAGGGGATCAGCCCCAGCATTTT. It specifies CAWTGTGDQPQHF.

V and J are TRBV19 and TRBJ2-1; 10 bases are shared with TRBD2. Trimming cost V 1 base and J 5 bases; bases outside gene matches: 8. CDR1 and CDR2 (germline): LNHDA, SQIVND (reference sequence). This CDR3 is built from 17 residues. CDR3 in amino acids: CASSIGNLAGGDNEQFF. The CDR3, as DNA: TGTGCCAGTAGTATAGGGAACTTAGCGGGAGGCGACAATGAGCAGTTCTTC.

The genes are TRBV9 and TRBJ2-3; 10 nucleotides line up with TRBD2. This CDR3 comprises 15 residues. V dropped 2 bases and J dropped 2; count of bases not matched to a gene: 2. Germline-derived CDR1 and CDR2 are SGDLS and YYNGEE. The CDR3 here is CASSVSGRDTDTQYF. The CDR3 nucleotides read TGTGCCAGCAGCGTGAGCGGGAGGGACACAGATACGCAGTATTTT.

The rearrangement links TRBV7-2 to TRBJ2-1; maybe TRBD2 (5 bases). Per germline, CDR1 SGHTA and CDR2 FQGNSA. Trimming cost V 1 base and J 5 bases, with 15 bases left between them. The CDR3 loop spans 16 amino acids. CDR3 loop: CASSLGPGGSDNEQFF. The CDR3, as DNA: TGTGCCAGCAGCTTAGGGCCGGGCGGGTCCGACAATGAGCAGTTCTTC.

The chain has TRBV7-3 and TRBJ2-7; 9 nucleotides match TRBD1. Germline CDR1 reads SGHTA; CDR2 reads FQGTGA. With V trimmed by 0 bases and J by 5 bases, 5 bases remained unmatched. The CDR3 sequence is 15 residues long. The CDR3 region has the DNA TGTGCCAGCAGCTTAACTGGGGGACAGGGTGACGAGCAGTACTTC. It is translated as CASSLTGGQGDEQYF. Full variable domain (rest looked up from reference TRBV7-3 and TRBJ2-7): GAGVSQTPSNKVTEKGKYVELRCDPISGHTALYWYRQSLGQGPEFLIYFQGTGAADDSGLPNDRFFAVRPEGSVSTLKIQRTERGDSAVYLCASSLTGGQGDEQYFGPGTRLTVT.

V and J are TRBV5-4 and TRBJ2-1; the match to TRBD2 covers 9 bases. The trim removed 5 bases at V and 2 bases at J, leaving 5 bases unmatched. This CDR3 is built from 15 residues. CDR1 SGHNT and CDR2 YYREEE come from the germline V gene (reference sequence). This CDR3 reads CASRRAGGAYNEQFF. In nucleotides, the CDR3 is TGTGCCAGCAGGCGAGCGGGGGGCGCCTACAATGAGCAGTTCTTC.

V and J are TRBV11-2 and TRBJ2-5; tentative D call: TRBD2 (6 bases). Trimming stripped 3 bases from V and 3 bases from J, with 8 bases between. Germline-derived CDR1 and CDR2 are SGHAT and FQNNGV. This CDR3 comprises 13 residues. The DNA for the CDR3 is TGTGCCAGCAGCTTTGGAGGGGAAGAGACCCAGTACTTC. Protein: CASSFGGEETQYF.

This sequence joins TRBV4-2 and TRBJ2-7; TRBD2 aligns across 8 bases. The CDR3 length is 17 residues. Germline values: CDR1 LGHNA, CDR2 YNFKEQ. The V gene end was trimmed by 0 bases and the J gene end by 5 bases; junction bases not matched to a gene: 12. Written as DNA, the CDR3 is TGTGCCAGCAGCCAAGAAGGTATCCCGGGAGGGCCCCACGAGCAGTACTTC. Its translation is CASSQEGIPGGPHEQYF.

This clone has only one observation. CDR3 sequence (DNA): TGCGCCAGCAGCTTGGGTAATAGCGGGTACAACGAGCAGTACTTC. Translation gives CASSLGNSGYNEQYF. V gene TRBV5-1 combines with J gene TRBJ2-7; 7 nucleotides agree with TRBD2. With 0 bases clipped from V and 5 bases from J, the junction kept 8 bases outside the gene matches. From germline, CDR1 is SGHRS and CDR2 YFSETQ. The CDR3 length is 15 residues. The entire variable domain, with the rest obtained from reference TRBV5-1 and TRBJ2-7, is as follows: KAGVTQTPRYLIKTRGQQVTLSCSPISGHRSVSWYQQTPGQGLQFLFEYFSETQRNKGNFPGRFSGRQFSNSRSEMNVSTLELGDSALYLCASSLGNSGYNEQYFGPGTRLTVT.

The gene calls are TRBV7-2 and TRBJ2-1; D is perhaps TRBD2 (6 bases). The V end was cut by 5 bases, the J end by 0 bases, with 14 bases between. CDR3 length: 16 amino acids. Germline V lookup: CDR1 SGHTA, CDR2 FQGNSA. Here the CDR3 DNA reads TGTGCCAGCAGCCTGCTATACGGGAGCTCCTACAATGAGCAGTTCTTC. Its translation: CASSLLYGSSYNEQFF.

For the CDR3, the DNA is TGTGCCAGCAGCTTACCTCTAGCGGGGGGCCCGATCGAGCAGTACTTC. It translates to CASSLPLAGGPIEQYF. This sequence joins TRBV13 and TRBJ2-7; 11 bases fit TRBD2. CDR3 length: 16 amino acids. In germline, CDR1 is PRHDT, CDR2 FYEKMQ (reference sequence). V lost 2 bases, J lost 6 bases, and 9 bases stayed unmatched.